One TCR beta chain is described in this entry. The record originates from a study of cytomegalovirus exposure and HLA in healthy donors. In the study overall: About 79% of 398 genotyped donors fell in the Caucasian-associated ancestry cluster.

The PCR contained 60 Vbeta and 13 Jbeta primers. The repertoire was sequenced with immunoSEQ multiplex PCR; TCRdb's copy has only in-frame clones and lacks some. Its table records just over 200,000 clones. Per germline, CDR1 SGDLS and CDR2 YYNGEE. The CDR3 length is 18 residues. Trimming at V came to 2 bases and at J to 5 bases, leaving 11 bases not matched to a gene. This TCR came from a girl aged 2 to 9 in good health and CMV-seropositive. This sequence joins TRBV9 and TRBJ2-3; 13 positions agree with TRBD2. Input material: PBMCs. Written as DNA, the CDR3 is TGTGCCAGCAGCGTCGGGACTAGCGGGACCCCGATTATAGATACGCAGTATTTT. It encodes CASSVGTSGTPIIDTQYF.